This TCR beta chain was obtained from a study of cytomegalovirus exposure and HLA in healthy donors. Primers included in the PCR were 60 Vbeta and 13 Jbeta primers. This table comes from immunoSEQ multiplex PCR, and its TCRdb copy is limited to in-frame clones, with some not included. The repertoire holds over 150,000 clones, with 60% to 85% as singletons. In germline, CDR1 is PRHDT, CDR2 FYEKMQ (reference sequence). The CDR3 has 15 residues. V was cut by 5 bases and J by 7 bases, with 18 bases left in between. General study points: Presence/absence analyses took donor sequencing depth as roughly uniform. Sequence variants that were highly shared formed a cluster that was likely a sequencing artifact. Some V segments, including TRBV6-2 and TRBV6-3, were excluded as indistinguishable.

Notes on this clone: Its cognate antigen is unknown. This same CDR3 is encoded by further DNA sequences in the sample.

The receptor was isolated from a male donor in good health and CMV-seropositive. Sequencing used PBMCs. The chain carries TRBV13 and TRBJ2-4; no clear D. This CDR3 is CASSTRSPHGNIQYF. The CDR3 DNA sequence: TGTGCCAGCAGCACGCGGTCCCCACACGGGAACATTCAGTACTTC.